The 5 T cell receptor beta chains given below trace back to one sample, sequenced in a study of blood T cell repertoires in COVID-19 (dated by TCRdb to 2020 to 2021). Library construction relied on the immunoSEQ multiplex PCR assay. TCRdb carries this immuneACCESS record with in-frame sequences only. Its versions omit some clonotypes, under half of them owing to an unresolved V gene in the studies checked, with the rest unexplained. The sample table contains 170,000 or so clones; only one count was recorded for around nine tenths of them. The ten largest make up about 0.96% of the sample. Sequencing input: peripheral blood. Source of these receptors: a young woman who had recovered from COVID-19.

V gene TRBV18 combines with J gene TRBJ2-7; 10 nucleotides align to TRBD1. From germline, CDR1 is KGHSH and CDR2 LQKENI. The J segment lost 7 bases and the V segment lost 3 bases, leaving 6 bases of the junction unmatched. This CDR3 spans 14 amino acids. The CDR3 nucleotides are TGTGCCAGCTCACCGGTCGGGACAGGGGAAGAGCAGTACGTC. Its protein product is CASSPVGTGEEQYV.

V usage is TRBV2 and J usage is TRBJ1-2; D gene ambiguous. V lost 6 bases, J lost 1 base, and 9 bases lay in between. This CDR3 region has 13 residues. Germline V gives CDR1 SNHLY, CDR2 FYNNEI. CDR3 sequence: CASSEGFNYGYTF. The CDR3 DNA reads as TGTGCCAGCAGCGAGGGATTTAACTATGGCTACACCTTC.

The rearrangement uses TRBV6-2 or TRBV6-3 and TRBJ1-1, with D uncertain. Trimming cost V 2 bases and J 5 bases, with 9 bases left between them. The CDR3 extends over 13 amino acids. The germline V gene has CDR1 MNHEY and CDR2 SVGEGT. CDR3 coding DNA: TGTGCCAGCAGTTACGTCGGAGATACTGAAGCTTTCTTT. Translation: CASSYVGDTEAFF.

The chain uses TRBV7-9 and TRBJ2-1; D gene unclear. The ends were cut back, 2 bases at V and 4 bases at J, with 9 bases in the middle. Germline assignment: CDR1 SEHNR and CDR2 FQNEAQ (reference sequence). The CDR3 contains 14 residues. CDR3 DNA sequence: TGTGCCAGCAGCTTAAGACAAAGATACAATGAGCAGTTCTTC. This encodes CASSLRQRYNEQFF.

The chain's CDR3 is CSAARGPGDTQYF. DNA of the CDR3: TGCAGCGCCGCCCGTGGGCCAGGAGATACGCAGTATTTT. This chain uses TRBV29-1 with TRBJ2-3; D gene ambiguous. This CDR3 comprises 13 residues. Trimming removed 7 bases at V and 5 bases at J, with 16 bases between. The V gene's germline CDR1 is SQVTM and CDR2 ANQGSEA.